The TCR beta chain under discussion was sequenced for a study of shared clonotypes between healthy human individuals. Study-wide context: There were three CD4 naive, three CD4 memory, two CD8 naive and one CD8 memory plates per donor. General study points: The study found lower generation probabilities in non-shared clonotypes than in those shared by all four donors. Memory subsets had estimated richness that was generally smaller than that of naive subsets.

Healthy HIV-negative adults with no recent acute infections or vaccinations were recruited as donors. Some clones are missing from TCRdb's copy, which holds only in-frame ones; the method was immunoSEQ multiplex PCR. The data contain roughly 680,000 clones, around 77% of them singletons. Regarding this clone: Its specificity is unknown.

The sequenced sample was memory CD4+ T cells sorted from blood. Documented subset: CD45RA-negative fraction. This TCR was sampled from a woman in her thirties in good health.

Here the CDR3 reads CASTLTSGRPRGETQYF. For the CDR3, the DNA is TGTGCCAGCACCCTGACTAGCGGGAGGCCGCGGGGAGAGACCCAGTACTTC. The chain recombines TRBV28 with TRBJ2-5; 13 bases line up with TRBD2. This CDR3 is 17 amino acids long. J gave up 4 bases and V 7 bases, and 12 bases lay outside the gene matches. From germline, CDR1 is MDHEN and CDR2 SYDVKM. The full variable domain, with the rest looked up from reference TRBV28 and TRBJ2-5, is DVKVTQSSRYLVKRTGEKVFLECVQDMDHENMFWYRQDPGLGLRLIYFSYDVKMKEKGDIPEGYSVSREKKERFSLILESASTNQTSMYLCASTLTSGRPRGETQYFGPGTRLLVL.